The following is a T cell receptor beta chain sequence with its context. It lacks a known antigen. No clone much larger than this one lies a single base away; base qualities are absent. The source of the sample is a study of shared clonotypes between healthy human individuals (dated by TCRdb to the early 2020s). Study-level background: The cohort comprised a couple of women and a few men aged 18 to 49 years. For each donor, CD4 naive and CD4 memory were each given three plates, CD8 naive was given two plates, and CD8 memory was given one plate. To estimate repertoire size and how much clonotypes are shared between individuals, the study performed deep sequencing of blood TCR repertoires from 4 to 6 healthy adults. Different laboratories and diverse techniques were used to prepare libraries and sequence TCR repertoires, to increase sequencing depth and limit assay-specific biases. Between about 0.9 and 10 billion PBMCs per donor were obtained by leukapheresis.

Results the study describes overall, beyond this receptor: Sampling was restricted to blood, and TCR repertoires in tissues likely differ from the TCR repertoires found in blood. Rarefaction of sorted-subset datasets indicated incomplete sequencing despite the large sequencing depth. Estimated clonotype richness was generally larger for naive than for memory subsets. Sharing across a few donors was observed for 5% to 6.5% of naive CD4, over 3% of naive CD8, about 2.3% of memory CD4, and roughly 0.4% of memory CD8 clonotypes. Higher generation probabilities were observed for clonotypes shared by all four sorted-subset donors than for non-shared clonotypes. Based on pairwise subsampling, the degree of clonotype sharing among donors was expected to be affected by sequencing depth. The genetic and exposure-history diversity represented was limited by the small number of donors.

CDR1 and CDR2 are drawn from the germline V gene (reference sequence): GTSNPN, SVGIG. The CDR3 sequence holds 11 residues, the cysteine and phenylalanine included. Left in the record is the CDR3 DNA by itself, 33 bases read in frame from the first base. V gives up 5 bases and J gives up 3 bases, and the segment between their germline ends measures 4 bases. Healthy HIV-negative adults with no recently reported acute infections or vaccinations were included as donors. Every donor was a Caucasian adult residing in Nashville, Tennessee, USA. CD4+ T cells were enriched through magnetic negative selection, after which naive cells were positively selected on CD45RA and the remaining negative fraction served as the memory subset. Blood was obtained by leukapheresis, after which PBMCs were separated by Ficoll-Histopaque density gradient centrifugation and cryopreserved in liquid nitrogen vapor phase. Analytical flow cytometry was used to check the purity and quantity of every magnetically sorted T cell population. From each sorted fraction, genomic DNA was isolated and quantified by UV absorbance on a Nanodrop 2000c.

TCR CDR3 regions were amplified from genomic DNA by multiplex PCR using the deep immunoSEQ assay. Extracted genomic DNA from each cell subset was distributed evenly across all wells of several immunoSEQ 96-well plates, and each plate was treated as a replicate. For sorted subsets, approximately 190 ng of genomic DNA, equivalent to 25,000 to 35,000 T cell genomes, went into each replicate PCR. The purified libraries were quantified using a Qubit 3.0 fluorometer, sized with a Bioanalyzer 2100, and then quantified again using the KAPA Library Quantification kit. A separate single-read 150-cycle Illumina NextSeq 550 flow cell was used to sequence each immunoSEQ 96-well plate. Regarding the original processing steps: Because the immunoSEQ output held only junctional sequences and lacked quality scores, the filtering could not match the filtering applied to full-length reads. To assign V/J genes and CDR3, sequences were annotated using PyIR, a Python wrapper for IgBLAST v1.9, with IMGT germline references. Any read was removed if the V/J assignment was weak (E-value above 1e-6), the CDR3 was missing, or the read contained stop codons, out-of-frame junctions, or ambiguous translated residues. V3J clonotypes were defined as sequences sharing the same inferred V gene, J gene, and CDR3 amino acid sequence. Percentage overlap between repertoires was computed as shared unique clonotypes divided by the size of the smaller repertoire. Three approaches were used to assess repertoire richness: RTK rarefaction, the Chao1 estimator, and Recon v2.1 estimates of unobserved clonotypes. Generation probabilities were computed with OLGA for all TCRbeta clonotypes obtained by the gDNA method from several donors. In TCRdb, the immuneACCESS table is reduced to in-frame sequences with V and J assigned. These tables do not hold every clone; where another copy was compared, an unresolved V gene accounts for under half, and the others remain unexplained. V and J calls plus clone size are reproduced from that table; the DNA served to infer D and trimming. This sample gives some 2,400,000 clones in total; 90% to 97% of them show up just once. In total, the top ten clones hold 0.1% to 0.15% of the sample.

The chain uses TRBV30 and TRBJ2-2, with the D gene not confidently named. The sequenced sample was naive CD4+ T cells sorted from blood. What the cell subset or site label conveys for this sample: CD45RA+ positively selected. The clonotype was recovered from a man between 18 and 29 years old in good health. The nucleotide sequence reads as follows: TGTGCCTGGCTTGACACCGGGGAGCTGTTTTTT. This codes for CAWLDTGELFF.